A selection of T cell receptor beta chains follows, all from one sample in a study of T cell repertoires in cytomegalovirus infection. TCRdb fed the reads into MiXCR, producing one record per CDR3 protein. The sample has 340,000 or so distinct CDR3 sequences, roughly 25% seen once. These receptors lack a known antigen. Sequencing was performed on cultured PBMCs, taken from culture after CMV antigen stimulation. Receptor source: a human donor in good health (CMV status not recorded). Some clones in this sample may be carry-over from other donors' samples. Both conserved end residues are part of each CDR3. D genes are given only for firm matches. Size tells how often a clone was seen (once, few, many) or the class of an expanded clone, and some rows leave it out.

D gene | J gene | V gene | clone size | CDR3 DNA | CDR3 protein
- | TRBJ2-4 | TRBV12-3/TRBV12-4 | - | TGTGCCAGCAGTTTAGCTCCCCCGGGACGCATTCAGTACTTC | CASSLAPPGRIQYF
TRBD1 | TRBJ1-1 | TRBV29-1 | few | TGCAGCTGTAAGACAGGGGCCACTGAAGCTTTCTTT | CSCKTGATEAFF
- | TRBJ2-1 | TRBV12-3/TRBV12-4 | - | TGTGCCAGCACCAGGAACTACTACAATGAGCAGTTCTTC | CASTRNYYNEQFF
- | TRBJ1-5 | TRBV27 | - | TGTGCCAGCACCCCGGGTATAGGTAATCAGCCCCAGCATTTT | CASTPGIGNQPQHF
TRBD2 | TRBJ2-1 | TRBV4-3 | - | TGCGCCAGCAGCCAAGATGCCGCTAGCGGGGGCTCCTACAATGAGCAGTTCTTC | CASSQDAASGGSYNEQFF
TRBD1 | TRBJ1-1 | TRBV7-9 | - | TGTGCCAGCAGCTCGTGGGGGGCAGGGGGCATGAACACTGAAGCTTTCTTT | CASSSWGAGGMNTEAFF
- | TRBJ2-1 | TRBV6-2/TRBV6-3 | - | TGTGCCAGCAGTTACTCTGGACAGAATGAGCAGTTCTTC | CASSYSGQNEQFF
TRBD1 | TRBJ1-3 | TRBV7-8 | many | TGTGCCAGCAGCCCGGACAGGGGCCGCTCTGGAAACACCATATATTTT | CASSPDRGRSGNTIYF
- | TRBJ1-2 | TRBV19 | - | TGTGCCAGTAGTATCGACGGATGGGGCTATGGCTACACCTTC | CASSIDGWGYGYTF
- | TRBJ1-2 | TRBV30 | few | TGTGCCTGGAGTGCTAAAACAGGGTTCTCCAACTATGGCTACACCTTC | CAWSAKTGFSNYGYTF
TRBD1 | TRBJ2-5 | TRBV20-1 | - | TGCAGTGCTAGATGGGACAGTCAGCGAGAGACCCAGTACTTC | CSARWDSQRETQYF
TRBD1 | TRBJ1-6 | TRBV10-3 | - | TGTGCCACCAGGGGGGGGGCGCCTTCGAATTCACCCCTCCACTTT | CATRGGAPSNSPLHF
- | TRBJ2-5 | TRBV30 | - | TGTGCCTGGATGGGGGTTCAAGAGACCCAGTACTTC | CAWMGVQETQYF
- | TRBJ1-2 | TRBV20-1 | few | TGCAGTGCTAGGGGGCGGGGCTTCTATGGCTACACCTTC | CSARGRGFYGYTF
- | TRBJ2-2 | TRBV12-5 | - | TGTGCTAGTGGTACCTTCACAGCGAACACCGGGGAGCTGTTTTTT | CASGTFTANTGELFF
- | TRBJ2-1 | TRBV6-2/TRBV6-3 | - | TGTGCCAGCAGACTATGGCGAGTCCGCGATGAGCAGTTCTTC | CASRLWRVRDEQFF
TRBD2 | TRBJ2-2 | TRBV7-9 | few | TGTGCCAGCAGCCCACTAGCGGGAGATCGGGCCGGGGAGCTGTTTTTT | CASSPLAGDRAGELFF
- | TRBJ1-4 | TRBV25-1 | - | TGTGCCAGCAGTGATAGTAGACTTAATGAAAAACTGTTTTTT | CASSDSRLNEKLFF
- | TRBJ2-1 | TRBV25-1 | - | TGTGCCAGCAGTTGGGCTAGCGCCTACAATGAGCAGTTCTTC | CASSWASAYNEQFF
TRBD1 | TRBJ2-7 | TRBV19 | - | TGTGCCAGTAGTTCCGGGACAGGGTCCATCCACGAGCAGTACTTC | CASSSGTGSIHEQYF